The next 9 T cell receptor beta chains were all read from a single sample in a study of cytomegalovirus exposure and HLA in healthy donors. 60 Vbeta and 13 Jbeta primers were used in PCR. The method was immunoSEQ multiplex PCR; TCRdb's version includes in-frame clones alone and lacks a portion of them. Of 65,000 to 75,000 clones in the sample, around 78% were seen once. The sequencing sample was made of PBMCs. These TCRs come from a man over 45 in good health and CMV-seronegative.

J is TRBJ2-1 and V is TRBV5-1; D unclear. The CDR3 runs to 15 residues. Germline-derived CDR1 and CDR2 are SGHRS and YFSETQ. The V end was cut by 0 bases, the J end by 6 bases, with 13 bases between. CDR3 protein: CASSLGVISPNEQFF. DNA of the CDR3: TGCGCCAGCAGCTTGGGAGTGATCTCCCCCAATGAGCAGTTCTTC.

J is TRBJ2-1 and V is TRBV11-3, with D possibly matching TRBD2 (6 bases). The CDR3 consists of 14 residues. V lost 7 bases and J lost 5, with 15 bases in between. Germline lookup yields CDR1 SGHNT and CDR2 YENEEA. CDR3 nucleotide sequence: TGTGCCAGCACCGCAGGCGGGGCACACAATGAGCAGTTCTTC. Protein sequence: CASTAGGAHNEQFF.

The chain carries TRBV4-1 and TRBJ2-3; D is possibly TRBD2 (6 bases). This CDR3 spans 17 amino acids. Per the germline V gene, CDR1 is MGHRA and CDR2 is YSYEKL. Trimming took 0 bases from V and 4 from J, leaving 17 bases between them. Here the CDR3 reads CASSQDPGTFGADTQYF. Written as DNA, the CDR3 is TGCGCCAGCAGCCAAGATCCTGGGACTTTTGGCGCAGATACGCAGTATTTT.

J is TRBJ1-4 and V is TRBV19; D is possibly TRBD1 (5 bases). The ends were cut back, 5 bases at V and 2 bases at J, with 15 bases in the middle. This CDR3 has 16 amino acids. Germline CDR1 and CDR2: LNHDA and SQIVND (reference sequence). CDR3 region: CASSSPDSVTNEKLFF. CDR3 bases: TGTGCCAGTAGTTCTCCAGACAGTGTCACTAATGAAAAACTGTTTTTT.

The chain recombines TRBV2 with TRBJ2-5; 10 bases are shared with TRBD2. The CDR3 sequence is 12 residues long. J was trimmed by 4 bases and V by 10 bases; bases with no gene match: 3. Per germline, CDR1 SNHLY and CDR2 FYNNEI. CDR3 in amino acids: CATRLAGETQYF. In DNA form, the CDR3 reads TGTGCCACCCGACTAGCGGGAGAGACCCAGTACTTC. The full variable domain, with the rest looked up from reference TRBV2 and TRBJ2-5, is EPEVTQTPSHQVTQMGQEVILRCVPISNHLYFYWYRQILGQKVEFLVSFYNNEISEKSEIFDDQFSVERPDGSNFTLKIRSTKLEDSAMYFCATRLAGETQYFGPGTRLLVL.

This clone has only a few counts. The CDR3 DNA is TGTGCCAGCAGCCCAATGAATTCCGGGACAACGAGCTCTGGAAACACCATATATTTT. This codes for CASSPMNSGTTSSGNTIYF. The rearrangement joins TRBV7-9 to TRBJ1-3; a weak D match, TRBD1 (6 bases). CDR1 and CDR2 from the germline V gene are SEHNR and FQNEAQ (reference sequence). V shed 5 bases and J shed 0 bases, with 23 bases lying between them. The CDR3 covers 19 residues.

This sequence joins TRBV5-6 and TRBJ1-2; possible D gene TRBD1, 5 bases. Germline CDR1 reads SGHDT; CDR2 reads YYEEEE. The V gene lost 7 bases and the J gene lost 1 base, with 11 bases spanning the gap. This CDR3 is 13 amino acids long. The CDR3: CASRGSVNYGYTF. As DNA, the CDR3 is TGTGCCAGCCGGGGGTCCGTTAACTATGGCTACACCTTC.

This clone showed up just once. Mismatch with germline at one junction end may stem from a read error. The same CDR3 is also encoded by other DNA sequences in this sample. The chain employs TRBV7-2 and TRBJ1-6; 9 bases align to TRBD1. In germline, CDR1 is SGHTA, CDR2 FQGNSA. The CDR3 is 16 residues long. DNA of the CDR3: TGTGCCAGCAGCAAAGGCCCGGGACAGGGTAATTCCCCCCTCCACTTT. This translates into CASSKGPGQGNSPLHF.

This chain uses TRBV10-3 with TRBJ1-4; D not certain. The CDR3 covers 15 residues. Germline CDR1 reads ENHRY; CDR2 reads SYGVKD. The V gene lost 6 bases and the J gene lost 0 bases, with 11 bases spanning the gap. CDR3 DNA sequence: TGTGCCATCAGCGCTTCAGGCGCAACTAATGAAAAACTGTTTTTT. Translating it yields CAISASGATNEKLFF.